This T cell receptor beta chain was observed in a study of blood T cells in healthy people across ages. Next came a second PCR, run for about 6 to 12 cycles, which used a sample-barcoded 5' primer along with a J-beta primer mix. From the 5' RACE reads, TCRdb called clonotypes with MiXCR, one entry per CDR3 protein. This sample has about 680,000 distinct CDR3 sequences, with about 52% found just once. On this clonotype: Its target is not known.

The CDR3 covers 14 residues. V gave up 3 bases and J gave up 0 bases, with 8 bases separating them. General study findings and limits: Strong correlation was found linking TCR beta diversity to naive T cell percentage.

Each donor gave 9 to 10 milliliters of peripheral blood. Sequenced: blood. The source of this sequence is a woman aged 55-69 years in good health. This chain links TRBV12-3 or TRBV12-4 with TRBJ1-1; D unclear. The CDR3 DNA sequence: TGTGCCAGCAGTTTGACCGCTCTGAACACTGAAGCTTTCTTT. It is translated as CASSLTALNTEAFF.